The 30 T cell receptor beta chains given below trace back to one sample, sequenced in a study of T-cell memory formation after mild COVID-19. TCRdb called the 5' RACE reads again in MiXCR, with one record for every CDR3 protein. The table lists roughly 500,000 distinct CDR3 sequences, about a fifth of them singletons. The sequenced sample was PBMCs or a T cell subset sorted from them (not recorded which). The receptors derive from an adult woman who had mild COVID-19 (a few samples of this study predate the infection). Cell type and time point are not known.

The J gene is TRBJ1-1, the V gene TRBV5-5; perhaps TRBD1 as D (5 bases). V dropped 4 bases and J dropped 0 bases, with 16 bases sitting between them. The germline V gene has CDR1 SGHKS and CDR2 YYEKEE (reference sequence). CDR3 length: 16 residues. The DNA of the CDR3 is TGTGCCAGCAGCCTGGGGGGGACTCTCATGAACACTGAAGCTTTCTTT. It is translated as CASSLGGTLMNTEAFF.

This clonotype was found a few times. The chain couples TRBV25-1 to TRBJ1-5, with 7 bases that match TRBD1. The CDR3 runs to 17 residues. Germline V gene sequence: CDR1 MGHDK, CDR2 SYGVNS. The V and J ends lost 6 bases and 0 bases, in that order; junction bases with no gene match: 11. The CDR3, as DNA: TGTGCCAGCAGCCCAGGTACAGGGGCCTATAGCAATCAGCCCCAGCATTTT. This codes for CASSPGTGAYSNQPQHF.

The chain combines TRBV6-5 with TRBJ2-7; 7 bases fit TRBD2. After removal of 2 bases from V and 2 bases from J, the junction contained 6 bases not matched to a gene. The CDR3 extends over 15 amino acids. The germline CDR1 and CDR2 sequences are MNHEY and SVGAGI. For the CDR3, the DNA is TGTGCCAGCAGTTACGACGCGGGGGAGGCCTACGAGCAGTACTTC. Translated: CASSYDAGEAYEQYF.

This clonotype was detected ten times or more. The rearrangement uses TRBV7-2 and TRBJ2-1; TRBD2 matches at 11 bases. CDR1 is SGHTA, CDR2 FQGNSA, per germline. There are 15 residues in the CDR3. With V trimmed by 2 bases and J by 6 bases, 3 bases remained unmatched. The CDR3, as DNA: TGTGCCAGCAGCTTACCGACTAGCGGGACCAATGAGCAGTTCTTC. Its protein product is CASSLPTSGTNEQFF. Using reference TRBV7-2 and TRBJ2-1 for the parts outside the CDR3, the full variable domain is GAGVSQSPSNKVTEKGKDVELRCDPISGHTALYWYRQSLGQGLEFLIYFQGNSAPDKSGLPSDRFSAERTGGSVSTLTIQRTQQEDSAVYLCASSLPTSGTNEQFFGPGTRLTVL.

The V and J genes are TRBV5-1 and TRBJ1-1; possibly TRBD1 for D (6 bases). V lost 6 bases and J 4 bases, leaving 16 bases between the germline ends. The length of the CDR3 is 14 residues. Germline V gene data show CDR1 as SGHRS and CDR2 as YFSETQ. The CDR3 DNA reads TGCGCCAGCACCCAAGGGGGGGCGAGCACTGAAGCTTTCTTT. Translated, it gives CASTQGGASTEAFF.

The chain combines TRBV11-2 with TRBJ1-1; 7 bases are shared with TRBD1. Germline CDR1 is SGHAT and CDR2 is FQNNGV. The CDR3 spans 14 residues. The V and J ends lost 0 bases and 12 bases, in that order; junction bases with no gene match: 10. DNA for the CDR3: TGTGCCAGCAGCTTAGATGGAGGTCCCAGGGGGACTTTCTTT. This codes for CASSLDGGPRGTFF.

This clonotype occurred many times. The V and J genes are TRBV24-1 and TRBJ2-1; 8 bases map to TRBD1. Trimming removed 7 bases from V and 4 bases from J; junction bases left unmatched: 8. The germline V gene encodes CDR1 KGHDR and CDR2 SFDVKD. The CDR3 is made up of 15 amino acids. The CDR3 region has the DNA TGTGCCACCAGCCGATGGACAGGGTTATACAATGAGCAGTTCTTC. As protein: CATSRWTGLYNEQFF.

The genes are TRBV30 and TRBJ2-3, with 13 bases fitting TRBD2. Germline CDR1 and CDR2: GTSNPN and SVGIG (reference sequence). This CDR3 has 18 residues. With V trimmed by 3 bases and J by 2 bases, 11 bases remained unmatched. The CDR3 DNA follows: TGTGCCTGGAGGCGAAAACCGGGACTAGCGGGGTTCACAGATACGCAGTATTTT. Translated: CAWRRKPGLAGFTDTQYF.

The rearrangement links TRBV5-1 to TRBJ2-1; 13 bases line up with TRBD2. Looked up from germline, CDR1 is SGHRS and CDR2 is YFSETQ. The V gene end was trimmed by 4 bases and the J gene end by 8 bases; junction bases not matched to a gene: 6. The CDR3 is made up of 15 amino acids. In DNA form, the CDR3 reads TGCGCCAGCAGCACAACTAGCGGGGGGGTCGATGAGCAGTTCTTC. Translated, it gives CASSTTSGGVDEQFF.

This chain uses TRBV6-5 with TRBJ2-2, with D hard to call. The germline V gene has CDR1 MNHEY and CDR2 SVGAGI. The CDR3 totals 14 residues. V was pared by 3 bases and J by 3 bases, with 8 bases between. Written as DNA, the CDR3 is TGTGCCAGCAGTTATTTTAGGGACACCGGGGAGCTGTTTTTT. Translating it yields CASSYFRDTGELFF.

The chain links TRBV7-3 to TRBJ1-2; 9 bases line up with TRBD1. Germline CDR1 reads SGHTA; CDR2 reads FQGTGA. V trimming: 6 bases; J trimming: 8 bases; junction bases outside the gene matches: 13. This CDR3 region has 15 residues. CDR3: CASSPTTGGAGGYTF. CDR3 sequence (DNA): TGTGCCAGCAGTCCGACCACAGGGGGCGCGGGAGGCTACACCTTC.

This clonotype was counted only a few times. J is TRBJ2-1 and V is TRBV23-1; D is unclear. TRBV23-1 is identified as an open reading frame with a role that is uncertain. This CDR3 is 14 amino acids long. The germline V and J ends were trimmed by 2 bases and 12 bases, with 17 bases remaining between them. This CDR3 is CASSQIPEPRRQFF. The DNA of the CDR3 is TGCGCCAGCAGTCAAATCCCCGAACCTCGGCGGCAGTTCTTC.

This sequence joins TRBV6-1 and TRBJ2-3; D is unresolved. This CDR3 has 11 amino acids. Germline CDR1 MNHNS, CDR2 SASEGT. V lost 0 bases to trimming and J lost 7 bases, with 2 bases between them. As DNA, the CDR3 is TGTGCCAGCAGTGAAGCGTATACGCAGTATTTT. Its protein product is CASSEAYTQYF.

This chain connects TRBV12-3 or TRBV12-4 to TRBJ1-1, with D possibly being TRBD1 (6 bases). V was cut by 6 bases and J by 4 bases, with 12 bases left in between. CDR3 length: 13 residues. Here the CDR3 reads CASRQTGGTEAFF. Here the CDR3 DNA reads TGTGCCAGCAGGCAGACAGGTGGCACTGAAGCTTTCTTT.

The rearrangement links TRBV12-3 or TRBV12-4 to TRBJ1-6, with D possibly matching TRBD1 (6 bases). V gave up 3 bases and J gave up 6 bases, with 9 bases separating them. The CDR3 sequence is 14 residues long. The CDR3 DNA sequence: TGTGCCAGCAGTTTGGGCAGGGGTAATTCACCCCTCCACTTT. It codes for CASSLGRGNSPLHF.

For the CDR3, the DNA is TGTGCCAGCAGCGTTCACAGGGATGAGCAGTTCTTC. It codes for CASSVHRDEQFF. The chain couples TRBV7-9 to TRBJ2-1, with a tentative D call TRBD1 (6 bases). The CDR3 sequence is 12 residues long. Deletions cut 5 bases from V and 8 bases from J, with 10 bases between. Per the germline V gene, CDR1 is SEHNR and CDR2 is FQNEAQ (reference sequence).

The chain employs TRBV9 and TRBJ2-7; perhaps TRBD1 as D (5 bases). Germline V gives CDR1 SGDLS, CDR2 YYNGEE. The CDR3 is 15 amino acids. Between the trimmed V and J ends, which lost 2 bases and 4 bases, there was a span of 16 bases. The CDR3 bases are TGTGCCAGCAGCGTGACAGCCTCACTCCATTACGAGCAGTACTTC. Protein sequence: CASSVTASLHYEQYF.

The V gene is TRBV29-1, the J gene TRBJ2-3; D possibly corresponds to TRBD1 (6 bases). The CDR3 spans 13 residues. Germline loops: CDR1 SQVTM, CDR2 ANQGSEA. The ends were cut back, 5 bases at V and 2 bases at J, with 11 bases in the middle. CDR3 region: CSVTGQLTDTQYF. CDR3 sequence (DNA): TGCAGCGTTACAGGGCAGCTCACAGATACGCAGTATTTT.

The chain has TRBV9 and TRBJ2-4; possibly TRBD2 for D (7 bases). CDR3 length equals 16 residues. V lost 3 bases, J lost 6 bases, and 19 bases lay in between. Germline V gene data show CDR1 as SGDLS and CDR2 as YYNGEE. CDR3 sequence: CASSAGEGHPLNIQYF. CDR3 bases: TGTGCCAGCAGCGCCGGGGAGGGACATCCACTAAACATTCAGTACTTC.

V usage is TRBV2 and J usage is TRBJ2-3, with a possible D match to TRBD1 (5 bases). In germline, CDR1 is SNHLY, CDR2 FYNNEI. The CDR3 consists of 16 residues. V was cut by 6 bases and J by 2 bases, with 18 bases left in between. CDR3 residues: CASRGFRTISTDTQYF. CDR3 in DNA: TGTGCCAGCAGAGGATTCCGGACAATTTCCACAGATACGCAGTATTTT.

This CDR3 is CASSQDGAGGPTDTQYF. CDR3 coding DNA: TGCGCCAGCAGCCAAGATGGCGCGGGAGGGCCCACAGATACGCAGTATTTT. The rearrangement joins TRBV4-3 to TRBJ2-3, with TRBD2 matching over 9 bases. The V gene end was trimmed by 0 bases and the J gene end by 2 bases; junction bases not matched to a gene: 6. Germline CDR1 is LGHNA and CDR2 is YSLEER. The CDR3 loop spans 17 amino acids.

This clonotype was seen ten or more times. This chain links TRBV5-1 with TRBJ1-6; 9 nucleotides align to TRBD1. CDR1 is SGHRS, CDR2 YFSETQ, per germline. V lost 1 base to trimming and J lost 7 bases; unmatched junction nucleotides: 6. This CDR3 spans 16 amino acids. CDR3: CASSLNPGQGNSPLHF. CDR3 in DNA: TGCGCCAGCAGCTTGAACCCCGGACAGGGGAATTCACCCCTCCACTTT.

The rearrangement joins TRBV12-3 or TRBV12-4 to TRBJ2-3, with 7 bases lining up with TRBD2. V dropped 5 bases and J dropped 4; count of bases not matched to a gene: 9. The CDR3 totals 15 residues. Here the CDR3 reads CASSPRVGRADTQYF. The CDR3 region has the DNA TGTGCCAGCAGTCCCCGGGTGGGGAGGGCAGATACGCAGTATTTT.

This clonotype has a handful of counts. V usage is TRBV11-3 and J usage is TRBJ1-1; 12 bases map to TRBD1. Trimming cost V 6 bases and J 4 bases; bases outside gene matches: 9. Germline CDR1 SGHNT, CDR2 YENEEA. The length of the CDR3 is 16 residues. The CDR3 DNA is TGTGCCAGCAGGCCCGGGACAGGGGGCGGTGGCACTGAAGCTTTCTTT. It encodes CASRPGTGGGGTEAFF.

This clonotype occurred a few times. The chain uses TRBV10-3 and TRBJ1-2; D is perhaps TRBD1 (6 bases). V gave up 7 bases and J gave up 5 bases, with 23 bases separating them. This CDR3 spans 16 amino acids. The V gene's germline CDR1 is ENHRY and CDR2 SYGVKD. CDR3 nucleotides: TGTGCCATCACCCGGGACGGCCTCAAGGGGGAATATGGCTACACCTTC. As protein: CAITRDGLKGEYGYTF.

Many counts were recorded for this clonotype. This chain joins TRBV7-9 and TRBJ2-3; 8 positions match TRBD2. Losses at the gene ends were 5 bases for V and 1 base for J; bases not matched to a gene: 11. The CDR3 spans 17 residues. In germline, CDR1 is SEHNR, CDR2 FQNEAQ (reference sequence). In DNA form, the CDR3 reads TGTGCCAGCAGCCCTGGGGTAGCGGGGTCTCGCACAGATACGCAGTATTTT. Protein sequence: CASSPGVAGSRTDTQYF.

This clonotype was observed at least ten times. CDR3 in amino acids: CASSPQLAGEDTQYF. In DNA, the CDR3 is TGTGCCAGCAGCCCACAACTAGCGGGAGAAGATACGCAGTATTTT. The rearrangement links TRBV7-3 to TRBJ2-3, with TRBD2 matching over 11 bases. CDR3 length: 15 residues. After removal of 5 bases from V and 5 bases from J, the junction contained 6 bases not matched to a gene. The germline V gene has CDR1 SGHTA and CDR2 FQGTGA.

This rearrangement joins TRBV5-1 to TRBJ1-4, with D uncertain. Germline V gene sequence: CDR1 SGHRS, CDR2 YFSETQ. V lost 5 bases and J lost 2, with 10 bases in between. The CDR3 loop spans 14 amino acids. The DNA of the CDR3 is TGCGCCAGCAGATCGCAGGTTACTAATGAAAAACTGTTTTTT. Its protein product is CASRSQVTNEKLFF.

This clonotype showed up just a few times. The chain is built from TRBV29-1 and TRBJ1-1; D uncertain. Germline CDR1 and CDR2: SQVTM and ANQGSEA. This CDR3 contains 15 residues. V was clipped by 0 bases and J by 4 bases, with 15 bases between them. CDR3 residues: CSVEDVGEGATEAFF. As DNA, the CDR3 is TGCAGCGTTGAAGATGTTGGGGAAGGAGCCACTGAAGCTTTCTTT. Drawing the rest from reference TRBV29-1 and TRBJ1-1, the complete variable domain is SAVISQKPSRDICQRGTSLTIQCQVDSQVTMMFWYRQQPGQSLTLIATANQGSEATYESGFVIDKFPISRPNLTFSTLTVSNMSPEDSSIYLCSVEDVGEGATEAFFGQGTRLTVV.

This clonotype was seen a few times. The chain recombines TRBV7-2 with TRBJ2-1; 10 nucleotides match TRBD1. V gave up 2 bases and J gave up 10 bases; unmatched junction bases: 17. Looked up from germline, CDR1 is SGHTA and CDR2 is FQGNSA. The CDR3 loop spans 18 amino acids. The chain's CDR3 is CASSLRAAQGDRGKEQFF. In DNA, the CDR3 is TGTGCCAGCAGCTTAAGGGCTGCTCAAGGGGACAGGGGTAAAGAGCAGTTCTTC. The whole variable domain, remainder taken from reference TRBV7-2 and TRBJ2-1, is GAGVSQSPSNKVTEKGKDVELRCDPISGHTALYWYRQSLGQGLEFLIYFQGNSAPDKSGLPSDRFSAERTGGSVSTLTIQRTQQEDSAVYLCASSLRAAQGDRGKEQFFGPGTRLTVL.